The 16 T cell receptor beta chains below come from one sample, sequenced in a study of blood T cells in healthy people across ages. The use of a sample-barcoded 5' primer and a J-beta primer mix characterized a second PCR of about 7 to 12 cycles. MiXCR, applied by TCRdb to the 5' RACE reads, yields one record per CDR3 protein. This table holds 1 million to 1.2 million distinct CDR3 sequences, around two fifths found once. Specimen: blood. The receptors here all came from a man between 18 and 29 years old in good health.

This chain links TRBV3-1 with TRBJ2-7; D is undetermined. Germline CDR1 LGHDT, CDR2 YNNKEL (reference sequence). The CDR3 is 14 residues long. The V end was cut by 4 bases, the J end by 3 bases, with 13 bases between. The CDR3 loop is CASSPYTKNYEQYF. The CDR3 coding sequence is TGTGCCAGCAGCCCTTACACCAAAAACTACGAGCAGTACTTC.

This sequence joins TRBV4-1 and TRBJ2-3, with 7 nucleotides matching TRBD2. From germline, CDR1 is MGHRA and CDR2 YSYEKL. This CDR3 is built from 16 residues. The J segment lost 2 bases and the V segment lost 0 bases, leaving 5 bases of the junction unmatched. The chain's CDR3 is CASSQEGLGSTDTQYF. The CDR3 DNA sequence: TGCGCCAGCAGCCAAGAAGGACTAGGGTCCACAGATACGCAGTATTTT.

The chain links TRBV15 to TRBJ2-1; unclear D gene. The CDR3 is 17 residues long. Germline loops: CDR1 LNHNV, CDR2 YYDKDF (reference sequence). V lost 3 bases and J lost 0, with 15 bases in between. CDR3 DNA sequence: TGTGCCACCAGCAGGCTACTGGGAAAAAGCTCCTACAATGAGCAGTTCTTC. This codes for CATSRLLGKSSYNEQFF.

In the case of this clonotype: The junction and the germline gene differ at one end; a read error may be behind it. V gene TRBV9 combines with J gene TRBJ2-3, with D uncertain. The CDR3 length is 15 residues. CDR1 and CDR2 (germline): SGDLS, YYNGEE. CDR3 bases: TGTGCCGGCAGCGTAGGGCCGAGTAGCACAGATACGCAGTATTTT. Residues: CAGSVGPSSTDTQYF.

J is TRBJ2-5 and V is TRBV6-5, with D possibly being TRBD1 or TRBD2 (5 bases each). In germline, CDR1 is MNHEY, CDR2 SVGAGI. Between the trimmed V and J ends, which lost 2 bases and 4 bases, there was a span of 17 bases. The CDR3 sequence is 16 residues long. CDR3 in amino acids: CASSYPVEGDRETQYF. DNA of the CDR3: TGTGCCAGCAGTTACCCCGTTGAAGGGGACCGAGAGACCCAGTACTTC.

Points on this clonotype: A clone one base away is much larger, so this may be a read error. The chain links TRBV2 to TRBJ1-4; D ambiguous. Germline assignment: CDR1 SNHLY and CDR2 FYNNEI. CDR3 length: 14 amino acids. The CDR3 DNA is TGTGCCAGCAGTGATCGCGGATTTAATGCAAAACTGTTTTTT. Protein: CASSDRGFNAKLFF. The variable domain in full, completed from reference TRBV2 and TRBJ1-4, reads EPEVTQTPSHQVTQMGQEVILRCVPISNHLYFYWYRQILGQKVEFLVSFYNNEISEKSEIFDDQFSVERPDGSNFTLKIRSTKLEDSAMYFCASSDRGFNAKLFFGSGTQLSVL.

Written as DNA, the CDR3 is TGCAGTGCTAGAGATCGGATAGAGACCCAGTACTTC. Protein sequence: CSARDRIETQYF. The chain combines TRBV20-1 with TRBJ2-5, with unresolved D. The germline CDR1 and CDR2 sequences are DFQATT and SNEGSKA (reference sequence). The CDR3 is 12 amino acids. The V end lost 0 bases, the J end lost 4 bases, and 6 bases lay between the germline ends.

This chain's CDR3 is CASSLVQGEAYEQYF. CDR3 DNA: TGTGCCAGCAGCTTAGTACAGGGAGAGGCCTACGAGCAGTACTTC. The genes are TRBV7-2 and TRBJ2-7; weak D call: TRBD1 (6 bases). This CDR3 spans 15 amino acids. Looked up from germline, CDR1 is SGHTA and CDR2 is FQGNSA. The V gene lost 1 base and the J gene lost 2 bases, with 12 bases spanning the gap.

As for this clonotype: The junction differs from germline at one of its ends, possibly a read error. The rearrangement uses TRBV9 and TRBJ2-1; TRBD1 agrees at 10 bases. CDR1 is SGDLS, CDR2 YYNGEE, per germline. CDR3 length: 18 amino acids. CDR3 in amino acids: CAISEPLTGGEMEDEQFF. The CDR3 bases are TGTGCCATCAGCGAGCCTTTGACAGGGGGCGAAATGGAAGATGAGCAGTTCTTC. The full variable domain, rest sourced from reference TRBV9 and TRBJ2-1, is DSGVTQTPKHLITATGQRVTLRCSPRSGDLSVYWYQQSLDQGLQFLIQYYNGEERAKGNILERFSAQQFPDLHSELNLSSLELGDSALYFCAISEPLTGGEMEDEQFFGPGTRLTVL.

This sequence joins TRBV20-1 and TRBJ2-3; 9 nucleotides line up with TRBD2. This CDR3 contains 17 residues. Germline CDR1 DFQATT, CDR2 SNEGSKA (reference sequence). V was pared by 0 bases and J by 6 bases, with 13 bases of the junction left unmatched. The CDR3 DNA is TGCAGTGCTAGAGATCTTGGCGCGGGAGGGGACGGGGATACGCAGTATTTT. Protein product: CSARDLGAGGDGDTQYF.

V gene TRBV18 combines with J gene TRBJ1-6, with D uncertain. The CDR3 loop spans 15 amino acids. V was trimmed by 1 base and J by 2 bases, leaving 6 bases between them. Germline V gives CDR1 KGHSH, CDR2 LQKENI. In DNA form, the CDR3 reads TGTGCCAGCTCACCACAAGCTACCTATAATTCACCCCTCCACTTT. Amino acid sequence: CASSPQATYNSPLHF. The full variable domain, with the rest looked up from reference TRBV18 and TRBJ1-6, is NAGVMQNPRHLVRRRGQEARLRCSPMKGHSHVYWYRQLPEEGLKFMVYLQKENIIDESGMPKERFSAEFPKEGPSILRIQQVVRGDSAAYFCASSPQATYNSPLHFGNGTRLTVT.

This clonotype was recorded a few times. This clone may be a read error of a much larger clone one base away. The chain links TRBV28 to TRBJ2-1; TRBD2 aligns across 9 bases. The CDR3 consists of 14 residues. Per the germline V gene, CDR1 is MDHEN and CDR2 is SYDVKM. The CDR3 region has the DNA TGTGCCGGCAGTTTGACTAGCGGTATCGTTGAGCAGTTCTTC. Protein product: CAGSLTSGIVEQFF.

The chain couples TRBV6-1 to TRBJ2-3; 8 bases are shared with TRBD2. Germline V gives CDR1 MNHNS, CDR2 SASEGT. There are 19 residues in the CDR3. The trim removed 7 bases at V and 0 bases at J, leaving 18 bases unmatched. CDR3: CASTLGRGATEPSTDTQYF. Written as DNA, the CDR3 is TGTGCCAGCACCTTGGGGCGGGGGGCGACCGAGCCAAGCACAGATACGCAGTATTTT.

J is TRBJ2-7 and V is TRBV7-9; TRBD2 might be the D (5 bases). With the DNA end fitting TRBJ2-5 better, the J assignment may be wrong. The CDR3 length is 13 residues. The germline gives CDR1 SEHNR, CDR2 FQNEAQ (reference sequence). CDR3 nucleotides: TGTGCCAGTGGCCGGAGCGGCGGAGAGACCCAGTACTTC. Protein: CASGRSGGETQYF.

In this sample, this clonotype turned up a few times. The chain combines TRBV10-3 with TRBJ2-3; 10 nucleotides align to TRBD2. The CDR3 loop spans 15 amino acids. Germline lookup yields CDR1 ENHRY and CDR2 SYGVKD. V was pared by 3 bases and J by 4 bases, with 4 bases of the junction left unmatched. DNA for the CDR3: TGTGCCATCAGTGAAACTAGCGGGGAGGCAGATACGCAGTATTTT. Residues: CAISETSGEADTQYF.

This clonotype came up a few times. The chain couples TRBV6-5 to TRBJ2-1, with TRBD1 as a possible D gene (5 bases). The germline CDR1 and CDR2 sequences are MNHEY and SVGAGI. Trimming removed 0 bases at V and 6 bases at J, with 12 bases between. The CDR3 covers 15 residues. The CDR3 is CASSYSSGYSNEQFF. The CDR3 region has the DNA TGTGCCAGCAGTTACTCTTCAGGGTACAGCAATGAGCAGTTCTTC.